This TCR beta chain appears in the sequencing data of a study of cytomegalovirus exposure and HLA in healthy donors. Study summary: Tens of millions of unique TCR sequences came from HLA-typed donors in an early release. Study-level findings and limits: By HLA locus, TCR association rates varied in a later analysis, with DRB1 showing the most and HLA-C the fewest. At a 0.05 false discovery rate, a later analysis found 16,951 TCR beta sequences to be associated with HLA alleles.

PCR involved 60 Vbeta and 13 Jbeta primers. Assay used: immunoSEQ multiplex PCR; TCRdb lists only in-frame clones, some missing. The repertoire holds approximately 130,000 clones, with 82% as singletons. These donors counted as nominally healthy when sampled, but unrecorded immune exposures were likely. V lost 6 bases and J lost 0, with 15 bases in between. Per germline, CDR1 SEHNR and CDR2 FQNEAQ (reference sequence). CDR3 length: 15 residues. Notes on this clone: What it binds is unknown.

This clonotype was obtained from a woman in her late teens or twenties in good health and CMV-seronegative. The sample was PBMCs. The V and J genes are TRBV7-9 and TRBJ2-7; weak D call: TRBD1 (6 bases). CDR3 nucleotide sequence: TGTGCCAGCAGGGGTCCGGACAGCAGCTCCTACGAGCAGTACTTC. Translating gives CASRGPDSSSYEQYF.